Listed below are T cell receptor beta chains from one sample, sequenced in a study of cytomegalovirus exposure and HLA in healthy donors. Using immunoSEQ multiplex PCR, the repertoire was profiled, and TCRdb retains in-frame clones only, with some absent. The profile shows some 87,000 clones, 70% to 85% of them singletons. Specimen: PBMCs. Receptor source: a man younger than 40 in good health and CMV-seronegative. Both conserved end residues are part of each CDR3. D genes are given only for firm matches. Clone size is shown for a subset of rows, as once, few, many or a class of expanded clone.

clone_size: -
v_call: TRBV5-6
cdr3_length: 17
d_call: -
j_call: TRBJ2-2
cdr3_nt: TGTGCCAGCAGCCAATTAAGCGGGTTCGAGAACACCGGGGAGCTGTTTTTT
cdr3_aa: CASSQLSGFENTGELFF

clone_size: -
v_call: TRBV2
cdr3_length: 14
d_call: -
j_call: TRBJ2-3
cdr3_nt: TGTGCCAGCAGTGAGCAGGGGAGCACAGATACGCAGTATTTT
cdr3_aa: CASSEQGSTDTQYF

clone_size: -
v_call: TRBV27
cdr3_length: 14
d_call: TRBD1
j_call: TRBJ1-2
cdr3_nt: TGTGCCAGCAGTTTATCGCCCGACAGGGTCGGCTACACCTTC
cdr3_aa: CASSLSPDRVGYTF

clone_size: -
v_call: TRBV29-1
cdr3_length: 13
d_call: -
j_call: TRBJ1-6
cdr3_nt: TGCAGCGTCCGCGACAGGTTCGAGACACCCCTCCACTTT
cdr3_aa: CSVRDRFETPLHF

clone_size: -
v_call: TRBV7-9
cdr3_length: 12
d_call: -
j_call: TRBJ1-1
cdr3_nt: TGTGCCAGCAGCTTAGTAGACACTGAAGCTTTCTTT
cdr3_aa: CASSLVDTEAFF

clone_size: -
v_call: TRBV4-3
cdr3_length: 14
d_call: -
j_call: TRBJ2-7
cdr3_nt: TGCGCCAGCAGCCAAGCTTCAGGGAACTACGAGCAGTACTTC
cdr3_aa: CASSQASGNYEQYF

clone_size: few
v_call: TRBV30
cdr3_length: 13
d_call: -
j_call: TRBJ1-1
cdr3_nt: TGTGCCTGGAGTGAGACAGTTAACACTGAAGCTTTCTTT
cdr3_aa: CAWSETVNTEAFF

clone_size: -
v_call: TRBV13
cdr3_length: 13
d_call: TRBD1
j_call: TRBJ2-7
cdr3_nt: TGTGCCAGCAGCCTGGGACAGCTATACGAGCAGTACTTC
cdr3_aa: CASSLGQLYEQYF

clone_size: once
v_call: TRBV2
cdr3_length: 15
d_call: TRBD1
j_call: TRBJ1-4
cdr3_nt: TGTGCCAGCAGTGACCCGGGACAGGGAGTCGTAAAACTGTTTTTT
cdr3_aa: CASSDPGQGVVKLFF

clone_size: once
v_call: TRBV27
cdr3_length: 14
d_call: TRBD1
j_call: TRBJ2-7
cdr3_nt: TGTGCCAGCAGTCTAGACAGGGGATCCTACGAGCAGTACTTC
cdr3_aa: CASSLDRGSYEQYF

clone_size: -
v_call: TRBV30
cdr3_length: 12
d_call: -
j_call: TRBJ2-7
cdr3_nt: TGTGCCTGGAGTGGAGGGGGCTACGAGCAGTACTTC
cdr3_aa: CAWSGGGYEQYF

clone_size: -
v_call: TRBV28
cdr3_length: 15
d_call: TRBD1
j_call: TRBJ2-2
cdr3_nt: TGTGCCAGCAGTTTAGACAGGGGGGACACCGGGGAGCTGTTTTTT
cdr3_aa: CASSLDRGDTGELFF

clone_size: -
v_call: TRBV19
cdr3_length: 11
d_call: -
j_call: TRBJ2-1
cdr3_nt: TGTGCCAGTAGTACCCTAAATGAGCAGTTCTTC
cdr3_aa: CASSTLNEQFF

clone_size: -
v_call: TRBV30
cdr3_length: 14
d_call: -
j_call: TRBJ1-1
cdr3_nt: TGTGCCTGGAGTGTAATCCCCATTGTAGCTGAAGCTTTCTTT
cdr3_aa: CAWSVIPIVAEAFF

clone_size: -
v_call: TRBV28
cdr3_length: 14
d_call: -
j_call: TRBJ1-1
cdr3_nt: TGTGCCAGCAGTTTCCGAGGACAGAACACTGAAGCTTTCTTT
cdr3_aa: CASSFRGQNTEAFF

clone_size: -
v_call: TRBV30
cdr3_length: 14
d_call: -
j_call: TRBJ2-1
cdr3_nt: TGTGCCAATTCCCGGGGGACCTCCTACAATGAGCAGTTCTTC
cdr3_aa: CANSRGTSYNEQFF

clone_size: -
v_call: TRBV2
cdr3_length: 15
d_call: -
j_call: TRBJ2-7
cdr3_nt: TGTGCCAGCGCTACGCGGTATCCCCGCGTGAACGAGCAGTACTTC
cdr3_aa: CASATRYPRVNEQYF

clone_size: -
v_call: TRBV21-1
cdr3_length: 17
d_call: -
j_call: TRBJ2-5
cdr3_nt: TGTGCCAGCAGCAAAGAGGGGAAGGGGGCAAGATCAGAGACCCAGTACTTC
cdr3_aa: CASSKEGKGARSETQYF

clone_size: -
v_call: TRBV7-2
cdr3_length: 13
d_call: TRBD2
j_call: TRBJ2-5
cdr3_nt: TGTGCCAGCAGGCTAGCGGGCAAAGAGACCCAGTACTTC
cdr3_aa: CASRLAGKETQYF

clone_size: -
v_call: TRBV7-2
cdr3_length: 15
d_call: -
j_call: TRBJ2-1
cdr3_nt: TGTGCCAGCAGCTTAATGAGGAGCTCCTACAATGAGCAGTTCTTC
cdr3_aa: CASSLMRSSYNEQFF

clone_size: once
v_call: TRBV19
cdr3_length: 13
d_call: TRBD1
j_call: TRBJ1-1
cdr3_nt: TGTGCCAGTAGTATGGACAGGGACACTGAAGCTTTCTTT
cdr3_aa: CASSMDRDTEAFF

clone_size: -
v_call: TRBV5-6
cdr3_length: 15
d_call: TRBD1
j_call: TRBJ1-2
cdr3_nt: TGTGCCAGCAGCTTTCCATCGGACAGGGTTGGTGGCTACACCTTC
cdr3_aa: CASSFPSDRVGGYTF

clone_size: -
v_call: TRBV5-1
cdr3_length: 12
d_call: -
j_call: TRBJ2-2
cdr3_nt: TGCGCCAGCAGCTTGTCCTCCGGGGAGCTGTTTTTT
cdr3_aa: CASSLSSGELFF

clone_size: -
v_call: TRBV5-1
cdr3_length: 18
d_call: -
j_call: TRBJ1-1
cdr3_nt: TGCGCCAGCAGCTTGGTGCAGAGCTCTCAGAAACGGAGCACTGAAGCTTTCTTT
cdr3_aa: CASSLVQSSQKRSTEAFF

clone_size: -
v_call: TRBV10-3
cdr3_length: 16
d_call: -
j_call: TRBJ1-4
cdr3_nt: TGTGCCTCCAGCGGGGGGAGCGGGGCAACTAATGAAAAACTGTTTTTT
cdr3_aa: CASSGGSGATNEKLFF

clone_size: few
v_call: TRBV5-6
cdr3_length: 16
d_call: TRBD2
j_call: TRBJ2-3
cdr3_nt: TGTGCCAGCAGCTACCGGACTAGCGGTCTAACAGATACGCAGTATTTT
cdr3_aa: CASSYRTSGLTDTQYF

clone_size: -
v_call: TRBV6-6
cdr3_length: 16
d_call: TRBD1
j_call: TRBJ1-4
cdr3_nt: TGTGCCAGCAGTTACGAAGGGGGCAGGAGAAATGAAAAACTGTTTTTT
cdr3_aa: CASSYEGGRRNEKLFF

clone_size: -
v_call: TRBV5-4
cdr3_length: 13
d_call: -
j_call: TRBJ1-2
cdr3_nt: TGTGCCAGCAGCTTTGTAGGTAGCGATGGCTACACCTTC
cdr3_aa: CASSFVGSDGYTF

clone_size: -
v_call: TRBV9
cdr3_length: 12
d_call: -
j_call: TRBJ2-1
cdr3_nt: TGTGCCAGCAGCGGGCTTGAGGATGAGCAGTTCTTC
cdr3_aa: CASSGLEDEQFF

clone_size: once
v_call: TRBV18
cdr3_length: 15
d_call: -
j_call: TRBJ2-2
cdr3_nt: TGTGCCAGCTCACCTTTAGCGAAGAACACCGGGGAGCTGTTTTTT
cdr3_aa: CASSPLAKNTGELFF

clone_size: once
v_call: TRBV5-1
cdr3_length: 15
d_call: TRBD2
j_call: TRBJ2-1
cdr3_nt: TGCGCCAGCAGCTCCGGACTAGCGGGGGAAAATGAGCAGTTCTTC
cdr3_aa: CASSSGLAGENEQFF

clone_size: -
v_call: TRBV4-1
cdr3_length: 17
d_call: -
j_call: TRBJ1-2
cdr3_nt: TGCGCCAGCAGCCAAATCCTAGACAGAAAAGCTAACTATGGCTACACCTTC
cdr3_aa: CASSQILDRKANYGYTF

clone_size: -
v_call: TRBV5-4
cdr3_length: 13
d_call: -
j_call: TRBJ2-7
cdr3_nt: TGTGCCAGCAGCCGCAGGGGTTTGGACGAGCAGTACTTC
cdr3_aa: CASSRRGLDEQYF

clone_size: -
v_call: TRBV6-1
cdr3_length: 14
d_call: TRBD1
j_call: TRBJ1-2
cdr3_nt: TGTGCCAGCAGCCGACAGGGGCCCAACTATGGCTACACCTTC
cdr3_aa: CASSRQGPNYGYTF

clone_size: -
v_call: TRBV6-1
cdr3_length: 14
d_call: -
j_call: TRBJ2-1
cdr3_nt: TGTGCCAGCAGTGCCCAAGCGGCCAAAAATGAGCAGTTCTTC
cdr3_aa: CASSAQAAKNEQFF